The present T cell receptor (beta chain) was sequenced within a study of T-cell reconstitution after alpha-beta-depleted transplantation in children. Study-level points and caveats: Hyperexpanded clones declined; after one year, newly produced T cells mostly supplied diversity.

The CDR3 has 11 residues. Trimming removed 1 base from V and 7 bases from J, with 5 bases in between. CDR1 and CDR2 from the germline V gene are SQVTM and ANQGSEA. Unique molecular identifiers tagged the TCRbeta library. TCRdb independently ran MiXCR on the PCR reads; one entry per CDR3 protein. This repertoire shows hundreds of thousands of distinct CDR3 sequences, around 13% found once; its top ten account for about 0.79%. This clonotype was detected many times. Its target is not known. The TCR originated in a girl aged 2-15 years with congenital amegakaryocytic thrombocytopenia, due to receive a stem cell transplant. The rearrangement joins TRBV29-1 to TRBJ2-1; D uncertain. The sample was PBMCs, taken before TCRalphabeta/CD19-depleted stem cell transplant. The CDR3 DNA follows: TGCAGCGTTGAAGTGGGTAATGAGCAGTTCTTC. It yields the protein CSVEVGNEQFF.